This T cell receptor beta chain was identified in a study of shared clonotypes between healthy human individuals. Comment on this clone: Its matching antigen is unknown.

The method was immunoSEQ multiplex PCR; TCRdb's version includes in-frame clones alone and lacks a portion of them. The sample has under 150,000 clones, about 62% seen once. Study outcomes and limitations: Approximately 5.1% was the fraction of naive CD4 clonotypes found shared across a handful of donors. Larger estimated richness was generally recorded for naive subsets relative to memory subsets.

The CDR3 contains 15 residues. The chain has TRBV1 and TRBJ1-1. TRBV1 is classified as a pseudogene. Material: memory CD8+ T cells sorted from blood. Subset reported: CD45RO+ cells pooled with CCR7-negative TemRA cells. The TCR was taken from a young woman in good health. The DNA of the CDR3 is TGCACCAGCAGCCAAGAGGAGGGGGTGAACACTGAAGCTTTCTTT. Its protein product is CTSSQEEGVNTEAFF.